Each of the 28 T cell receptor beta chains below was sequenced from the same sample in a study of OX40 agonist ivuxolimab in advanced cancers. Profiling relied on immunoSEQ multiplex PCR, and the TCRdb table lists in-frame clones only, not all of them. The sample lists tens of thousands of clones, about 81% seen once, with approximately 7% in the top ten. The material was CD4+ or CD8+ T cells sorted from blood, obtained in a trial of the OX40 agonist ivuxolimab. The source of these receptors is an adult with an advanced solid tumor such as melanoma, head and neck, liver or kidney cancer.

V usage is TRBV7-9 and J usage is TRBJ2-2, with TRBD2 matching 7 bases. J lost 0 bases, V lost 3 bases, and 7 bases had no gene match. The length of the CDR3 is 17 residues. Germline values: CDR1 SEHNR, CDR2 FQNEAQ (reference sequence). The CDR3, as DNA: TGTGCCAGCAGCTTTAGGGGAGGGTCGTCGAACACCGGGGAGCTGTTTTTT. Its translation: CASSFRGGSSNTGELFF.

The chain couples TRBV29-1 to TRBJ2-4; possibly TRBD2 for D (6 bases). The length of the CDR3 is 15 residues. Germline CDR1 SQVTM, CDR2 ANQGSEA. The V end was cut by 7 bases, the J end by 0 bases, with 16 bases between. DNA for the CDR3: TGCAGCGCTGCAGGGACTGAAGTAGCCAAAAACATTCAGTACTTC. Residues: CSAAGTEVAKNIQYF.

This clone was observed once. The rearrangement joins TRBV5-1 to TRBJ2-3, with 13 nucleotides matching TRBD2. From germline, CDR1 is SGHRS and CDR2 YFSETQ. The junction had 4 bases not matched to a gene; V was cut back by 2 bases and J by 4 bases. The length of the CDR3 is 16 residues. The CDR3: CASSLQGLAGPDTQYF. The CDR3 DNA is TGCGCCAGCAGCTTACAGGGACTAGCGGGGCCAGATACGCAGTATTTT.

The chain is built from TRBV28 and TRBJ2-7, with 11 bases that match TRBD2. CDR3 length: 16 amino acids. Per germline, CDR1 MDHEN and CDR2 SYDVKM. J lost 0 bases, V lost 7 bases, and 8 bases had no gene match. Here the CDR3 DNA reads TGTGCCAGCACCAGCCCGACTAGCGGGGACTCCTACGAGCAGTACGTC. Translating gives CASTSPTSGDSYEQYV.

This sequence joins TRBV11-2 and TRBJ2-7; D is undetermined. The CDR3 covers 13 residues. Trimming removed 5 bases at V and 3 bases at J, with 11 bases between. Germline CDR1 SGHAT, CDR2 FQNNGV. The CDR3 DNA reads TGTGCCAGCAGCCCCGAGGTATTCTACGAGCAGTACTTC. This gives the protein CASSPEVFYEQYF. The whole variable domain, remainder taken from reference TRBV11-2 and TRBJ2-7, is EAGVAQSPRYKIIEKRQSVAFWCNPISGHATLYWYQQILGQGPKLLIQFQNNGVVDDSQLPKDRFSAERLKGVDSTLKIQPAKLEDSAVYLCASSPEVFYEQYFGPGTRLTVT.

The V call is TRBV11-1, the J call TRBJ1-4, with TRBD1 identical over 7 bases. The trim removed 4 bases at V and 7 bases at J, leaving 21 bases unmatched. The germline CDR1 and CDR2 sequences are SGHAT and FQDESV (reference sequence). This CDR3 comprises 19 residues. This chain's CDR3 is CASSSRKRGPGTLGEKLFF. DNA for the CDR3: TGTGCCAGCAGCTCCAGAAAGAGGGGGCCCGGGACACTTGGTGAAAAACTGTTTTTT. Variable domain in full (rest from reference TRBV11-1 and TRBJ1-4): EAEVAQSPRYKITEKSQAVAFWCDPISGHATLYWYRQILGQGPELLVQFQDESVVDDSQLPKDRFSAERLKGVDSTLKIQPAELGDSAMYLCASSSRKRGPGTLGEKLFFGSGTQLSVL.

The chain uses TRBV6-4 and TRBJ2-3; the D gene could be TRBD1 or TRBD2 (6 bases each). The CDR3 is 14 residues long. Trimming took off 4 bases at V and 4 bases at J, with 12 bases between the two ends. The germline V gene encodes CDR1 MRHNA and CDR2 SNTAGT. CDR3 sequence reads: CASSVVGGADTQYF. The DNA for the CDR3 is TGTGCCAGCAGTGTGGTCGGGGGCGCAGATACGCAGTATTTT.

As concerns this clone: Germline is not matched at one junction end, which may reflect a read error. The rearrangement links TRBV7-7 to TRBJ2-2, with D hard to call. The germline V gene has CDR1 SSHAT and CDR2 FNYEAQ (reference sequence). The CDR3 runs 15 residues. CDR3 residues: CASSPSSGGTGELFF. CDR3 bases: TGTGCTAGCAGTCCCTCCTCGGGTGGCACCGGGGAGCTGTTTTTT.

The genes are TRBV5-1 and TRBJ1-1; D perhaps matches TRBD1 (5 bases). The CDR3 spans 15 residues. The V end lost 2 bases, the J end lost 1 base, and 12 bases lay between the germline ends. Germline-derived CDR1 and CDR2 are SGHRS and YFSETQ. The CDR3: CASSLRTQGNTEAFF. The DNA for the CDR3 is TGCGCCAGCAGCTTAAGGACCCAGGGGAACACTGAAGCTTTCTTT.

The J gene is TRBJ1-1, the V gene TRBV7-9, with D uncertain. There are 12 residues in the CDR3. Germline lookup yields CDR1 SEHNR and CDR2 FQNEAQ (reference sequence). Trimming took off 6 bases at V and 9 bases at J, with 14 bases between the two ends. The CDR3 is CASRKDVSKAFF. The DNA for the CDR3 is TGTGCCAGCAGAAAGGACGTTTCAAAAGCTTTCTTT.

The chain is built from TRBV18 and TRBJ1-2; D ambiguous. Germline V gene sequence: CDR1 KGHSH, CDR2 LQKENI. This CDR3 region has 16 residues. V was cut by 3 bases and J by 8 bases, with 22 bases left in between. This chain's CDR3 is CASSPSEGTRMKGYTF. The CDR3 bases are TGTGCCAGCTCACCTTCGGAGGGCACGCGAATGAAAGGCTACACCTTC.

The chain combines TRBV28 with TRBJ2-1; maybe TRBD2 (6 bases). V lost 3 bases, J lost 10 bases, and 13 bases lay in between. The CDR3 is made up of 13 amino acids. Germline CDR1 and CDR2: MDHEN and SYDVKM. The CDR3 is CASSFRQGGEQFF. In DNA form, the CDR3 reads TGTGCCAGCAGTTTTCGCCAGGGAGGCGAGCAGTTCTTC.

CDR3 amino acids: CASIPGVLAVQETQYF. The DNA for the CDR3 is TGCGCCAGCATCCCCGGGGTACTAGCGGTACAAGAGACCCAGTACTTC. This chain connects TRBV5-1 to TRBJ2-5; 8 bases align to TRBD2. The CDR3 spans 16 residues. Germline V gene lookup returns CDR1 SGHRS and CDR2 YFSETQ. J lost 2 bases, V lost 6 bases, and 12 bases had no gene match.

The chain is built from TRBV28 and TRBJ2-5; 9 bases fit TRBD1. Germline V gene sequence: CDR1 MDHEN, CDR2 SYDVKM. The V and J ends lost 5 bases and 6 bases, in that order; junction bases with no gene match: 10. This CDR3 region has 15 residues. CDR3 loop: CASSILQGARKTQYF. CDR3 coding DNA: TGTGCCAGCAGTATACTACAGGGGGCGAGGAAGACCCAGTACTTC.

This rearrangement joins TRBV13 to TRBJ2-1; TRBD2 might be the D (6 bases). The ends were cut back, 2 bases at V and 8 bases at J, with 19 bases in the middle. CDR1 is PRHDT and CDR2 is FYEKMQ in the germline V gene (reference sequence). The CDR3 covers 16 residues. The CDR3 is CASSLSGRDPEDEQFF. The CDR3 nucleotides are TGTGCCAGCAGCTTAAGTGGGCGGGACCCGGAAGATGAGCAGTTCTTC.

V gene TRBV18 combines with J gene TRBJ1-5; D not resolved. The CDR3 length is 13 residues. V lost 1 base, J lost 7 bases, and 8 bases lay in between. Germline V CDR1 and CDR2: KGHSH, LQKENI. The CDR3 bases are TGTGCCAGCTCACCACTGCGAGACCAGCCCCAGCATTTT. It translates to CASSPLRDQPQHF.

CDR3 in amino acids: CASSLPLTGPRYGYTF. The CDR3 DNA follows: TGTGCCAGCAGCTTACCACTGACAGGACCGCGTTATGGCTACACCTTC. This chain joins TRBV7-9 and TRBJ1-2, with a tentative D call TRBD1 (6 bases). The CDR3 totals 16 residues. Germline-derived CDR1 and CDR2 are SEHNR and FQNEAQ (reference sequence). Trimming pared 2 bases from V and 5 bases from J, leaving 18 bases between.

CDR3 residues: CASSSQGREQFF. DNA for the CDR3: TGTGCCAGCAGCTCACAGGGACGTGAGCAGTTCTTC. The rearrangement joins TRBV7-3 to TRBJ2-1; D might be TRBD1 (6 bases). This CDR3 spans 12 amino acids. V gave up 4 bases and J gave up 9 bases, with 10 bases separating them. CDR1 is SGHTA and CDR2 is FQGTGA in the germline V gene. The entire variable domain, with the rest obtained from reference TRBV7-3 and TRBJ2-1, is as follows: GAGVSQTPSNKVTEKGKYVELRCDPISGHTALYWYRQSLGQGPEFLIYFQGTGAADDSGLPNDRFFAVRPEGSVSTLKIQRTERGDSAVYLCASSSQGREQFFGPGTRLTVL.

This clone was seen a few times. This sequence joins TRBV4-3 and TRBJ2-1; the D call may be TRBD1 or TRBD2 (6 bases each). The CDR3 totals 16 residues. CDR1 is LGHNA, CDR2 YSLEER, per germline. The V end lost 1 base, the J end lost 2 bases, and 12 bases lay between the germline ends. The CDR3 is CASSQVGGDTYNEQFF. The CDR3 DNA reads as TGCGCCAGCAGCCAAGTCGGGGGCGATACCTACAATGAGCAGTTCTTC.

Only a few counts were recorded for this clone. The CDR3 sequence: CASSLIGDEQYF. The CDR3 nucleotides read TGTGCCAGCAGCTTGATAGGGGACGAGCAGTACTTC. The chain uses TRBV5-6 and TRBJ2-7; D perhaps matches TRBD1 (5 bases). The CDR3 contains 12 residues. With 1 base removed from V and 5 bases from J, the gap between germline ends came to 7 bases. The V gene's germline CDR1 is SGHDT and CDR2 YYEEEE.

The genes are TRBV11-2 and TRBJ1-5; D unresolved. V lost 7 bases and J 10 bases, leaving 14 bases between the germline ends. Germline-derived CDR1 and CDR2 are SGHAT and FQNNGV. This CDR3 region has 12 residues. The CDR3 region has the DNA TGTGCCAGCACCGTACGATCAGGACCCCAGCATTTT. Translation gives CASTVRSGPQHF.

The V call is TRBV11-3, the J call TRBJ2-1; no reliable D call. V was pared by 4 bases and J by 0 bases, with 10 bases between. CDR1 is SGHNT, CDR2 YENEEA, per germline. The CDR3 has 15 residues. The CDR3 region is CASSSLPYSYNEQFF. The CDR3 bases are TGTGCCAGCAGCTCCTTACCCTACTCCTACAATGAGCAGTTCTTC. The entire variable domain, with the rest obtained from reference TRBV11-3 and TRBJ2-1, is as follows: EAGVVQSPRYKIIEKKQPVAFWCNPISGHNTLYWYLQNLGQGPELLIRYENEEAVDDSQLPKDRFSAERLKGVDSTLKIQPAELGDSAVYLCASSSLPYSYNEQFFGPGTRLTVL.

The rearrangement uses TRBV6-5 and TRBJ2-5; possible D gene TRBD2, 6 bases. Trimming stripped 0 bases from V and 9 bases from J, with 11 bases between. The CDR3 covers 13 residues. Germline loops: CDR1 MNHEY, CDR2 SVGAGI. CDR3 in amino acids: CASSYSGTGAQYF. The CDR3 DNA follows: TGTGCCAGCAGTTACTCGGGGACGGGAGCCCAGTACTTC.

The chain recombines TRBV5-1 with TRBJ2-1; 7 nucleotides line up with TRBD1. The CDR3 has 14 amino acids. CDR1 is SGHRS, CDR2 YFSETQ, per germline. V was clipped by 1 base and J by 4 bases; unmatched bases: 2. CDR3 nucleotides: TGCGCCAGCAGCTTGAGGGGACAGTACAATGAGCAGTTCTTC. Translated: CASSLRGQYNEQFF.

The V call is TRBV6-1, the J call TRBJ2-3, with TRBD1 as a possible D gene (5 bases). V dropped 3 bases and J dropped 2 bases, with 12 bases sitting between them. Germline CDR1 reads MNHNS; CDR2 reads SASEGT. The length of the CDR3 is 15 residues. The CDR3 reads CASSDRVGHTDTQYF. CDR3 nucleotides: TGTGCCAGCAGTGACAGGGTAGGACACACAGATACGCAGTATTTT.

V is TRBV5-1 and J is TRBJ2-3, with 11 bases aligning to TRBD2. Per the germline V gene, CDR1 is SGHRS and CDR2 is YFSETQ. This CDR3 spans 15 amino acids. The V gene end was trimmed by 2 bases and the J gene end by 5 bases; junction bases not matched to a gene: 4. The CDR3 coding sequence is TGCGCCAGCAGCTTTACTAGCGGGAGTCAAGATACGCAGTATTTT. Translating gives CASSFTSGSQDTQYF.

This chain uses TRBV5-6 with TRBJ2-3; no reliable D call. The CDR3 loop spans 13 amino acids. V gave up 1 base and J gave up 1 base, with 4 bases separating them. The germline V gene has CDR1 SGHDT and CDR2 YYEEEE. In DNA, the CDR3 is TGTGCCAGCAGCTTGCAGGGCACAGATACGCAGTATTTT. Amino acids: CASSLQGTDTQYF.

The chain couples TRBV11-2 to TRBJ2-2; D is uncertain. The V gene's germline CDR1 is SGHAT and CDR2 FQNNGV. The length of the CDR3 is 13 residues. V gave up 5 bases and J gave up 3 bases, with 7 bases separating them. CDR3 protein: CASSRTDTGELFF. Here the CDR3 DNA reads TGTGCCAGCAGCCGAACAGACACCGGGGAGCTGTTTTTT. Full variable domain (remainder filled in from reference TRBV11-2 and TRBJ2-2): EAGVAQSPRYKIIEKRQSVAFWCNPISGHATLYWYQQILGQGPKLLIQFQNNGVVDDSQLPKDRFSAERLKGVDSTLKIQPAKLEDSAVYLCASSRTDTGELFFGEGSRLTVL.